The 20 T cell receptor beta chains below come from one sample, sequenced in a study of CD8 T cells in Susac syndrome. An amount of RNA that ranged from roughly 0.45 to 1 ug was reverse transcribed with random hexamers. TCRdb recomputed calls from the immunoSEQ multiplex PCR reads with MiXCR, one row per CDR3 protein. Among 100,000 to 150,000 distinct CDR3 sequences listed, about 96% were seen once. Sequenced input: CD4+ T cells from PBMCs. The origin of the receptors is a human donor in good health.

The gene calls are TRBV27 and TRBJ1-2; perhaps TRBD1 as D (5 bases). Germline lookup yields CDR1 MNHEY and CDR2 SMNVEV (reference sequence). With 5 bases removed from V and 4 bases from J, the gap between germline ends came to 20 bases. The CDR3 totals 16 residues. As DNA, the CDR3 is TGTGCCAGCAGTGCCCTTGTCCCTAGACAGTCCTATGGCTACACCTTC. Translating gives CASSALVPRQSYGYTF.

This chain connects TRBV6-1 to TRBJ1-5; 7 bases fit TRBD1. The CDR3 sequence is 16 residues long. Losses at the gene ends were 1 base for V and 4 bases for J; bases not matched to a gene: 7. Germline V gene sequence: CDR1 MNHNS, CDR2 SASEGT. CDR3 coding DNA: TGTGCCAGCAGTGAAGGGGGACAGTACACAAATCAGCCCCAGCATTTT. It specifies CASSEGGQYTNQPQHF.

The chain uses TRBV7-2 and TRBJ2-7; TRBD1 matches at 8 bases. The V and J ends lost 5 bases and 2 bases, in that order; junction bases with no gene match: 11. This CDR3 comprises 16 residues. Germline V gene lookup returns CDR1 SGHTA and CDR2 FQGNSA. CDR3 nucleotides: TGTGCCAGCAGCACCTTACGACAGGGGCGAACCTACGAGCAGTACTTC. This gives the protein CASSTLRQGRTYEQYF.

This clonotype is a singleton in its sample. The CDR3 DNA is TGCGCCAGCAGCTTGGCCGGAGAGACAGGGGGGAAGCAGTACTTC. It yields the protein CASSLAGETGGKQYF. V usage is TRBV5-1 and J usage is TRBJ2-7; 9 bases map to TRBD1. The junction had 9 bases not matched to a gene; V was cut back by 0 bases and J by 8 bases. The CDR3 totals 15 residues. Germline V gene data show CDR1 as SGHRS and CDR2 as YFSETQ.

The rearrangement uses TRBV6-5 and TRBJ2-5; no firm D call. Deletions cut 6 bases from V and 2 bases from J, with 10 bases between. The CDR3 contains 13 residues. Germline V gives CDR1 MNHEY, CDR2 SVGAGI. DNA of the CDR3: TGTGCCAGCAGGGACGGCGTTCAAGAGACCCAGTACTTC. Protein product: CASRDGVQETQYF.

This chain joins TRBV29-1 and TRBJ2-1, with D unresolved. Per the germline V gene, CDR1 is SQVTM and CDR2 is ANQGSEA. V lost 5 bases to trimming and J lost 6 bases, with 11 bases between them. The CDR3 loop spans 12 amino acids. The chain's CDR3 is CSVSAGPNEQFF. Here the CDR3 DNA reads TGCAGCGTTTCCGCAGGACCCAATGAGCAGTTCTTC.

The V and J genes are TRBV6-5 and TRBJ1-5; D not certain. V lost 6 bases and J lost 3, with 9 bases in between. This CDR3 comprises 13 residues. Germline CDR1 is MNHEY and CDR2 is SVGAGI. The CDR3 region is CASSVRDNQPQHF. CDR3 nucleotide sequence: TGTGCCAGCAGCGTCAGAGACAATCAGCCCCAGCATTTT.

The chain uses TRBV2 and TRBJ1-2; no clear D gene. This CDR3 spans 12 amino acids. V lost 4 bases and J 5 bases, leaving 8 bases between the germline ends. CDR1 is SNHLY, CDR2 FYNNEI, per germline. The CDR3 loop reads CASSGIEYGYTF. The CDR3 DNA sequence: TGTGCCAGCAGTGGTATCGAGTATGGCTACACCTTC.

This clonotype was recorded once. The CDR3 DNA sequence: TGCGCCAGCAGCCAAGATAGAGGGGGAGTCAATCAGCCCCAGCATTTT. As protein: CASSQDRGGVNQPQHF. The chain joins TRBV4-1 to TRBJ1-5, with D perhaps TRBD1 (6 bases). Trimming left V 0 bases short and J 3 bases short, with 12 bases between. The CDR3 consists of 16 residues. Per germline, CDR1 MGHRA and CDR2 YSYEKL.

The V gene is TRBV29-1, the J gene TRBJ2-5; 10 bases agree with TRBD1. This CDR3 has 13 residues. Germline-derived CDR1 and CDR2 are SQVTM and ANQGSEA. J gave up 4 bases and V 7 bases, and 6 bases lay outside the gene matches. CDR3 region: CSGGQGKVETQYF. The DNA of the CDR3 is TGCAGCGGGGGACAGGGGAAGGTAGAGACCCAGTACTTC.

The rearrangement joins TRBV29-1 to TRBJ1-2; D perhaps matches TRBD1 (5 bases). Trimming cost V 3 bases and J 7 bases, with 9 bases left between them. The CDR3 has 11 amino acids. In germline, CDR1 is SQVTM, CDR2 ANQGSEA. The CDR3 spells CSVEVGLGYTF. Here the CDR3 DNA reads TGCAGCGTTGAGGTGGGGCTTGGCTACACCTTC.

The gene calls are TRBV3-1 and TRBJ2-1, with 7 bases fitting TRBD2. V was clipped by 4 bases and J by 9 bases; unmatched bases: 3. Germline CDR1 and CDR2: LGHDT and YNNKEL (reference sequence). This CDR3 region has 12 residues. CDR3 residues: CASSPLAGEQFF. DNA for the CDR3: TGTGCCAGCAGCCCCTTAGCGGGTGAGCAGTTCTTC.

This rearrangement joins TRBV7-2 to TRBJ2-3; no reliable D call. Germline assignment: CDR1 SGHTA and CDR2 FQGNSA. V shed 5 bases and J shed 2 bases, with 5 bases lying between them. The CDR3 runs to 12 residues. This CDR3 reads CASSPTTDTQYF. The CDR3 DNA reads TGTGCCAGCAGCCCGACCACAGATACGCAGTATTTT.

V usage is TRBV7-2 and J usage is TRBJ1-2; unclear D gene. In germline, CDR1 is SGHTA, CDR2 FQGNSA. The ends were cut back, 5 bases at V and 8 bases at J, with 15 bases in the middle. This CDR3 has 13 amino acids. This CDR3 reads CASSPYEFRGYTF. The CDR3 region has the DNA TGTGCCAGCAGCCCATACGAGTTTAGGGGCTACACCTTC. Drawing the rest from reference TRBV7-2 and TRBJ1-2, the complete variable domain is GAGVSQSPSNKVTEKGKDVELRCDPISGHTALYWYRQSLGQGLEFLIYFQGNSAPDKSGLPSDRFSAERTGGSVSTLTIQRTQQEDSAVYLCASSPYEFRGYTFGSGTRLTVV.

The chain links TRBV6-6 to TRBJ1-2; D gene ambiguous. Trimming cost V 2 bases and J 4 bases, with 8 bases left between them. The CDR3 loop spans 13 amino acids. Germline V gene sequence: CDR1 MNHNY, CDR2 SVGAGI (reference sequence). CDR3 DNA sequence: TGTGCCAGCAGTTACGAGGGTGGCTATGGCTACACCTTC. It encodes CASSYEGGYGYTF.

The chain carries TRBV6-4 and TRBJ2-5, with 8 bases aligning to TRBD1. The CDR3 is 16 amino acids. V lost 5 bases, J lost 1 base, and 9 bases stayed unmatched. Germline loops: CDR1 MRHNA, CDR2 SNTAGT. The chain's CDR3 is CASSCTGGLIQETQYF. The CDR3 DNA reads TGTGCCAGCAGTTGTACAGGGGGGTTAATCCAAGAGACCCAGTACTTC.

This clonotype was counted once. The CDR3 sequence is CASSRTGDRNQPQHF. The CDR3 DNA reads TGTGCCAGCAGCAGGACAGGGGATCGCAATCAGCCCCAGCATTTT. V gene TRBV6-1 combines with J gene TRBJ1-5; 9 bases agree with TRBD1. J was trimmed by 2 bases and V by 6 bases; bases with no gene match: 5. Germline V gives CDR1 MNHNS, CDR2 SASEGT. This CDR3 comprises 15 residues.

The rearrangement links TRBV5-1 to TRBJ2-3; D call uncertain. Per germline, CDR1 SGHRS and CDR2 YFSETQ. V was pared by 0 bases and J by 6 bases, with 5 bases between. This CDR3 region has 12 residues. As DNA, the CDR3 is TGCGCCAGCAGCTTGGCCTTTGATACGCAGTATTTT. It is translated as CASSLAFDTQYF.

This chain uses TRBV9 with TRBJ2-7, with TRBD2 identical over 8 bases. The CDR3 runs 15 residues. Unmatched junction bases numbered 5, after V lost 0 bases and J lost 3 bases. The germline V gene encodes CDR1 SGDLS and CDR2 YYNGEE. The CDR3 loop is CASSVEAGALYEQYF. The CDR3 region has the DNA TGTGCCAGCAGCGTAGAAGCGGGAGCCCTCTACGAGCAGTACTTC.

V gene TRBV27 combines with J gene TRBJ2-1, with 8 bases lining up with TRBD2. After removal of 6 bases from V and 4 bases from J, the junction contained 8 bases not matched to a gene. The CDR3 length is 15 residues. Germline V gives CDR1 MNHEY, CDR2 SMNVEV (reference sequence). CDR3 bases: TGTGCCAGCAGGGTGAGAGCGGGAGTATACAATGAGCAGTTCTTC. Its protein product is CASRVRAGVYNEQFF.